The 5 T cell receptor beta chains below were found in one sample sequenced in a study of T cell responses to AZD1222 COVID-19 vaccine. The table came from immunoSEQ multiplex PCR; TCRdb's copy has only in-frame clones and leaves some out. The sample shows under 200,000 clones, 93% of them seen only once. The material sequenced was peripheral blood, taken on day 0 of AZD1222 vaccination. The receptors were sampled from an adult in good health.

This sequence joins TRBV9 and TRBJ1-3; 7 positions match TRBD1. V dropped 3 bases and J dropped 0; count of bases not matched to a gene: 3. This CDR3 is 15 amino acids long. The germline V gene has CDR1 SGDLS and CDR2 YYNGEE. CDR3 region: CASSGGDSSGNTIYF. Written as DNA, the CDR3 is TGTGCCAGCAGCGGCGGGGACAGCTCTGGAAACACCATATATTTT. The full variable domain, its missing parts supplied by reference TRBV9 and TRBJ1-3, is DSGVTQTPKHLITATGQRVTLRCSPRSGDLSVYWYQQSLDQGLQFLIQYYNGEERAKGNILERFSAQQFPDLHSELNLSSLELGDSALYFCASSGGDSSGNTIYFGEGSWLTVV.

CDR3 amino acids: CASSEGDSNTEAFF. DNA of the CDR3: TGTGCCAGCAGCGAAGGGGACAGTAACACTGAAGCTTTCTTT. V usage is TRBV9 and J usage is TRBJ1-1; 7 nucleotides align to TRBD1. This CDR3 is 14 amino acids long. Losses at the gene ends were 3 bases for V and 2 bases for J; bases not matched to a gene: 4. Germline assignment: CDR1 SGDLS and CDR2 YYNGEE.

V is TRBV7-9 and J is TRBJ2-1; a weak D match, TRBD1 (6 bases). Germline-derived CDR1 and CDR2 are SEHNR and FQNEAQ (reference sequence). The length of the CDR3 is 11 residues. The germline V and J ends were trimmed by 6 bases and 6 bases, with 6 bases remaining between them. The CDR3 loop reads CASRGGNEQFF. The CDR3 DNA is TGTGCCAGCAGAGGGGGCAATGAGCAGTTCTTC.

CDR3 in amino acids: CASSPTGRNTEAFF. The CDR3 bases are TGTGCCAGCTCACCGACAGGGAGGAACACTGAAGCTTTCTTT. The chain couples TRBV18 to TRBJ1-1; 7 bases are a match to TRBD1. CDR3 length: 14 residues. Trimming removed 3 bases from V and 1 base from J; junction bases left unmatched: 2. CDR1 and CDR2 (germline): KGHSH, LQKENI.

The chain couples TRBV15 to TRBJ2-1; a weak D match, TRBD2 (5 bases). Germline V gene lookup returns CDR1 LNHNV and CDR2 YYDKDF (reference sequence). With 0 bases removed from V and 7 bases from J, the gap between germline ends came to 7 bases. The CDR3 runs 13 residues. The CDR3 region has the DNA TGTGCCACCAGCAGAGATCGAGGGAATGAGCAGTTCTTC. Protein sequence: CATSRDRGNEQFF.